Below are 5 T cell receptor beta chains sequenced from a single sample in a study of T cells in Graves' hyperthyroidism and ophthalmopathy. Researchers took RNA transcripts and amplified the TCR beta CDR3 regions from them. A set of HTBI primers served as the primers for a first-round RT-PCR of the TCR CDR3. From the multiplex PCR reads, TCRdb called clonotypes with MiXCR, one entry per CDR3 protein. Of about 250,000 distinct CDR3 sequences in the sample, around 24% were seen once. Sequencing was done on a sample of blood. The receptors stem from a woman in her thirties or forties with Graves' ophthalmopathy.

This clonotype was picked up many times. The rearrangement links TRBV10-3 to TRBJ2-7; D unclear. Trimming pared 9 bases from V and 5 bases from J, leaving 17 bases between. The CDR3 runs 13 residues. Germline assignment: CDR1 ENHRY and CDR2 SYGVKD. CDR3 sequence (DNA): TGTGCCATAATGGACCCGTGGGTGGACGAGCAGTACTTC. Its protein is CAIMDPWVDEQYF.

This clonotype was observed many times. Sequence at one end of the junction differs from germline and may be a read error. The CDR3 coding sequence is TGTGCCAGCAGCCTAGGGGCGGAGACCCAGTACTTC. Protein: CASSLGAETQYF. This chain links TRBV13 with TRBJ2-5; possible D gene TRBD1, 5 bases. Germline CDR1 PRHDT, CDR2 FYEKMQ (reference sequence). The CDR3 runs 12 residues.

The chain uses TRBV6-5 and TRBJ2-5; 11 nucleotides agree with TRBD2. Germline CDR1 is MNHEY and CDR2 is SVGAGI. The CDR3 covers 18 residues. The trim removed 4 bases at V and 2 bases at J, leaving 12 bases unmatched. The CDR3 is CASSSPGLAGWVQETQYF. CDR3 bases: TGTGCCAGCAGTTCACCCGGACTAGCGGGTTGGGTACAAGAGACCCAGTACTTC.

This rearrangement joins TRBV12-3 or TRBV12-4 to TRBJ1-5, with D perhaps TRBD1 (6 bases). The CDR3 covers 18 residues. V lost 2 bases to trimming and J lost 0 bases, with 17 bases between them. Here the CDR3 reads CASSLRKGVANSNQPQHF. The CDR3 DNA follows: TGTGCCAGCAGTTTACGGAAGGGGGTGGCCAATAGCAATCAGCCCCAGCATTTT.

The chain uses TRBV6-4 and TRBJ2-5; D perhaps matches TRBD2 (5 bases). The length of the CDR3 is 13 residues. Germline V CDR1 and CDR2: MRHNA, SNTAGT. Trimming stripped 7 bases from V and 4 bases from J, with 13 bases between. The CDR3 protein is CASMRRSAETQYF. DNA for the CDR3: TGTGCCAGCATGAGGAGGTCCGCAGAGACCCAGTACTTC.